Sequencing of this TCR beta chain was carried out in a study of T cell repertoires in cytomegalovirus infection. Turning to the study itself: Carrying CMV and the relevant HLA type showed in public TCR beta signatures.

TCRdb passed the reads through MiXCR, listing each CDR3 protein once. The table shows 740,000 or so distinct CDR3 sequences, with about a third occurring only once. The table lists this clonotype with a few counts. Antigen specificity is unknown. V lost 6 bases, J lost 3 bases, and 8 bases stayed unmatched. Germline CDR1 is MNHNS and CDR2 is SASEGT. There are 15 residues in the CDR3. General observations from the study: CMV-specific TCR beta clonotypes restricted by HLA-C dominated the ex vivo response.

The TCR comes from a human donor in good health (CMV status not recorded). Some clones in this sample may be carry-over from other donors' samples. This chain joins TRBV6-1 and TRBJ1-5; 7 bases are a match to TRBD1. Specimen: PBMCs. CDR3 DNA sequence: TGTGCCAGCAGCGATCGACAGGGCTACAATCAGCCCCAGCATTTT. This codes for CASSDRQGYNQPQHF.